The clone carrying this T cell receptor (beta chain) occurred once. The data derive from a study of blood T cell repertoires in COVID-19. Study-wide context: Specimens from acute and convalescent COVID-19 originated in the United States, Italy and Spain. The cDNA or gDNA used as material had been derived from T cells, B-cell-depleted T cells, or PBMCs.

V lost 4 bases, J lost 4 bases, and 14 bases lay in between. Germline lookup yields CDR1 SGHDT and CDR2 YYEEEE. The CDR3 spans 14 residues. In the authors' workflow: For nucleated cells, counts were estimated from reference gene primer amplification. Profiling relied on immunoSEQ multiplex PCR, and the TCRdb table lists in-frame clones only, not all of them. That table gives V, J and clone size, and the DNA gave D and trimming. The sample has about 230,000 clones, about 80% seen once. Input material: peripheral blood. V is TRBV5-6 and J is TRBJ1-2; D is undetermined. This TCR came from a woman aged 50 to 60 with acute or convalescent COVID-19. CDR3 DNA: TGTGCCAGCAGCCCCCCTGGAGGGTCCTATGGCTACACCTTC. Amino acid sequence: CASSPPGGSYGYTF.